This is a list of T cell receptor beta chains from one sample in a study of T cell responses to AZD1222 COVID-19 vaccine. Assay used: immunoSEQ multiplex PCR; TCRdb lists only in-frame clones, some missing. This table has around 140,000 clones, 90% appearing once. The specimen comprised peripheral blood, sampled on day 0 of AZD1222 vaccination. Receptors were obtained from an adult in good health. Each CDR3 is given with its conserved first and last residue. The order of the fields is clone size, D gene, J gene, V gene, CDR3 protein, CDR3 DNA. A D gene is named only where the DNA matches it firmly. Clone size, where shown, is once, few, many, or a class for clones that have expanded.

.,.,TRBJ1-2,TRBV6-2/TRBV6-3,CASSPGWGVDGYTF,TGTGCCAGCAGCCCGGGATGGGGGGTCGATGGCTACACCTTC
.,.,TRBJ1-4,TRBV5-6,CASSLEGNNEKLFF,TGTGCCAGCAGTCTCGAGGGGAATAATGAAAAACTGTTTTTT
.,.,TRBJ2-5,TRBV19,CASSLTGPVIKETQYF,TGTGCCAGTAGTTTAACCGGGCCAGTAATTAAAGAGACCCAGTACTTC
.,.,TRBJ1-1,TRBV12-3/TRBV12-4,CASSSTGRTEAFF,TGTGCCAGCAGTTCAACAGGGAGAACTGAAGCTTTCTTT
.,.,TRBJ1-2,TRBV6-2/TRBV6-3,CASSSLQVNYGYTF,TGTGCCAGCAGTTCACTACAGGTTAACTATGGCTACACCTTC
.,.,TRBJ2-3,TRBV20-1,CSAGGGGLGTQYF,TGCAGTGCTGGTGGAGGAGGGCTTGGTACGCAGTATTTT
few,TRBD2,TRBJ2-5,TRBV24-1,CATSDPLAGDVETQYF,TGTGCCACCAGTGATCCCTTAGCGGGAGACGTGGAGACCCAGTACTTC
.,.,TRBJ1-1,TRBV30,CAWIRVMGTEAFF,TGTGCCTGGATAAGGGTTATGGGGACTGAAGCTTTCTTT
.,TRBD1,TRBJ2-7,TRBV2,CASQGGAGGEQYF,TGTGCCAGCCAAGGGGGCGCAGGTGGCGAGCAGTACTTC
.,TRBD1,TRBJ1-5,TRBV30,CAWSVVGGAGNQPQHF,TGTGCCTGGAGTGTAGTAGGGGGCGCCGGCAATCAGCCCCAGCATTTT
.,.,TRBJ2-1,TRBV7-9,CASSSLVAASGNEQFF,TGTGCCAGCAGCTCCTTGGTAGCGGCCTCCGGCAATGAGCAGTTCTTC
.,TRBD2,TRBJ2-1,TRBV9,CASSPRAGALGEQFF,TGTGCCAGCAGCCCAAGAGCGGGAGCCCTAGGTGAGCAGTTCTTC
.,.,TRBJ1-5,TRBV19,CASSPTGYRNQPQHF,TGTGCCAGTAGTCCAACAGGGTACCGCAATCAGCCCCAGCATTTT
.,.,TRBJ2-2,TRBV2,CASNGRTGYTGELFF,TGTGCCAGCAATGGAAGAACAGGGTACACCGGGGAGCTGTTTTTT
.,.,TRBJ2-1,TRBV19,CASSIMGEPFDEQFF,TGTGCCAGTAGTATAATGGGGGAGCCCTTTGATGAGCAGTTCTTC
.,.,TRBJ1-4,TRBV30,CAWSRVSGEKLFF,TGTGCCTGGAGTAGGGTAAGCGGCGAAAAACTGTTTTTT
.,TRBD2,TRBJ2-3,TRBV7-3,CASSSSGITDTQYF,TGTGCCAGCAGCTCAAGCGGGATCACAGATACGCAGTATTTT
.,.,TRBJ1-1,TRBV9,CASSVEGGPGPNTEAFF,TGTGCCAGCAGCGTAGAGGGAGGGCCGGGGCCGAACACTGAAGCTTTCTTT
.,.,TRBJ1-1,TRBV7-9,CASSQPGARNTEAFF,TGTGCCAGCAGCCAACCGGGAGCTAGGAACACTGAAGCTTTCTTT
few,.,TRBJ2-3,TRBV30,CAWNQEPQDTQYF,TGTGCCTGGAACCAAGAACCCCAGGATACGCAGTATTTT
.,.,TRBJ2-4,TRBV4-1,CASSQEVALAKNIQYF,TGCGCCAGCAGCCAAGAGGTCGCTCTAGCCAAAAACATTCAGTACTTC
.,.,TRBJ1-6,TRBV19,CAPWCPRGYSPLHF,TGTGCCCCCTGGTGCCCACGAGGTTATTCACCCCTCCACTTT
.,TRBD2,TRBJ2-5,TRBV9,CASSPLGGGETQYF,TGTGCCAGCAGCCCACTTGGGGGAGGGGAGACCCAGTACTTC
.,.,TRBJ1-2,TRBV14,CASSQVQGANYGYTF,TGTGCCAGCAGCCAAGTTCAGGGAGCTAACTATGGCTACACCTTC
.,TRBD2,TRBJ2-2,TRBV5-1,CASSLRERGGELFF,TGCGCCAGCAGCTTGCGGGAGCGGGGCGGGGAGCTGTTTTTT
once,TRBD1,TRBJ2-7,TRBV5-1,CASSQWTGRNNEQYF,TGCGCCAGCAGCCAGTGGACAGGGCGAAACAACGAGCAGTACTTC
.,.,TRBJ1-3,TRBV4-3,CASSQGSSPGNTIYF,TGCGCCAGCAGCCAAGGGTCGTCACCTGGAAACACCATATATTTT
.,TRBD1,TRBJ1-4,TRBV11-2,CASSQPGTVHEKLFF,TGTGCCAGCAGTCAACCCGGGACAGTACATGAAAAACTGTTTTTT
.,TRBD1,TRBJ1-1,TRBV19,CALGQGAVNTEAFF,TGTGCCCTGGGACAGGGGGCTGTGAACACTGAAGCTTTCTTT
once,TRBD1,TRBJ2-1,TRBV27,CASSLLGQGFSNEQFF,TGTGCCAGCAGTTTACTGGGACAGGGATTTTCCAATGAGCAGTTCTTC
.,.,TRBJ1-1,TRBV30,CAWTRGLGAFF,TGTGCCTGGACCAGGGGTCTAGGAGCTTTCTTT
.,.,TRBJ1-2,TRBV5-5,CASSMRDGYTF,TGTGCCAGCAGTATGCGTGATGGCTACACCTTC
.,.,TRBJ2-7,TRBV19,CASSIGPDPSYEQYF,TGTGCCAGTAGTATCGGGCCGGACCCCTCCTACGAGCAGTACTTC
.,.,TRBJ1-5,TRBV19,CASSHRDRYSNQPQHF,TGTGCCAGTAGTCACAGGGACCGATATAGCAATCAGCCCCAGCATTTT
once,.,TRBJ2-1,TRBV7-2,CASRRTRENNEQFF,TGTGCCAGCAGGAGGACCCGGGAAAACAATGAGCAGTTCTTC
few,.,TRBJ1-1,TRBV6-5,CASSYRRGHTEAFF,TGTGCCAGCAGTTACAGGCGAGGACACACTGAAGCTTTCTTT
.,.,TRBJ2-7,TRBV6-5,CASISPPPTYEQYF,TGTGCCAGCATCTCTCCCCCCCCCACCTACGAGCAGTACTTC
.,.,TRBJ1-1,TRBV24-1,CATSDPVNTEAFF,TGTGCCACCAGTGATCCAGTGAACACTGAAGCTTTCTTT
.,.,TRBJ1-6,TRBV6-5,CASSYSLGPHDSPLHF,TGTGCCAGCAGTTACTCCCTGGGACCGCACGATTCACCCCTCCACTTT
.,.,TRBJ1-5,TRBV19,CASSPNARYGNQPQHF,TGTGCCAGTAGTCCCAACGCTCGTTACGGCAATCAGCCCCAGCATTTT
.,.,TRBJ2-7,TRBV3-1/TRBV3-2,CASSRGTQGDPYEQYF,TGTGCCAGCAGCCGGGGCACACAGGGAGACCCCTACGAGCAGTACTTC
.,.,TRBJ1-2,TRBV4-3,CASSQDTPGVYGYTF,TGCGCCAGCAGCCAAGATACCCCGGGTGTCTATGGCTACACCTTC
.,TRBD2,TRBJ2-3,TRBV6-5,CASSSSGRVNTQYF,TGTGCCAGCAGTTCTAGCGGGAGAGTGAATACGCAGTATTTT
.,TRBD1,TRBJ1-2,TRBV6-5,CASSSTGGAGYGYTF,TGTGCCAGCAGTTCAACAGGGGGCGCTGGCTATGGCTACACCTTC
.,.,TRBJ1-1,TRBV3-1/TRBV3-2,CASSLSRPGEAFF,TGTGCCAGCAGCCTATCAAGACCAGGAGAAGCTTTCTTT
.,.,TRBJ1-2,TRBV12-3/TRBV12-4,CASSFVGTYGYTF,TGTGCCAGCAGTTTTGTTGGAACCTATGGCTACACCTTC
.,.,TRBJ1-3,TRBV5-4,CASSLDPGQFSGNTIYF,TGTGCCAGCAGCTTGGATCCAGGGCAGTTCTCTGGAAACACCATATATTTT
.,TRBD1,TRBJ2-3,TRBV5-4,CASSGQGVDTQYF,TGTGCCAGCAGTGGACAGGGGGTAGATACGCAGTATTTT
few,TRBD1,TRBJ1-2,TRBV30,CAWSPPGQNYGYTF,TGTGCCTGGAGTCCCCCGGGACAGAACTATGGCTACACCTTC
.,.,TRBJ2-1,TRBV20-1,CSARGLNEQFF,TGCAGTGCTAGGGGCCTCAATGAGCAGTTCTTC
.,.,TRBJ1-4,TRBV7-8,CASSLDGGEKLFF,TGTGCCAGCAGCTTAGATGGTGGGGAAAAACTGTTTTTT
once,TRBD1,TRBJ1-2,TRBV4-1,CASSQRGHRSYGYTF,TGCGCCAGCAGCCAGAGGGGGCATAGGTCCTATGGCTACACCTTC
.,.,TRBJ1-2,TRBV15,CATSRGQGTNYGYTF,TGTGCCACCAGCAGGGGGCAGGGGACAAACTATGGCTACACCTTC
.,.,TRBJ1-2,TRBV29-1,CSVEGGRNYGYTF,TGCAGCGTTGAAGGTGGGAGGAACTATGGCTACACCTTC
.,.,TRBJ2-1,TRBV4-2,CASSPRERHSGDEQFF,TGTGCCAGCAGCCCTCGTGAGCGGCACTCGGGGGATGAGCAGTTCTTC
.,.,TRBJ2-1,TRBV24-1,CATSDFGQGGNEQFF,TGTGCCACCAGTGATTTCGGACAGGGAGGGAATGAGCAGTTCTTC
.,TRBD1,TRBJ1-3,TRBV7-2,CASSFVTGGVDTIYF,TGTGCCAGCAGCTTCGTGACAGGGGGGGTGGACACCATATATTTT